This T cell receptor (beta chain) was identified during a study of control samples from healthy donors and cancer patients. This clone was seen only a few times. The table came from immunoSEQ multiplex PCR; TCRdb's copy has only in-frame clones and leaves some out. The sample carries roughly 100,000 clones, 92% recorded once. The V gene's germline CDR1 is MDHEN and CDR2 SYDVKM. CDR3 length: 13 residues. Trimming removed 7 bases from V and 3 bases from J, with 12 bases in between. The chain recombines TRBV28 with TRBJ1-2; D is undetermined. Sequenced material: blood. The sequence came from a young woman in good health. The CDR3 loop is CASKKPTDYGYTF. CDR3 sequence (DNA): TGTGCCAGCAAAAAGCCCACGGACTATGGCTACACCTTC.